The 25 T cell receptor beta chains presented below share a single source sample, sequenced in a study of T-cell reconstitution after alpha-beta-depleted transplantation in children. It was with unique molecular identifiers that the TCRbeta library was prepared. TCRdb re-derived calls from the PCR reads in MiXCR, one entry per CDR3 protein. The sample holds some 600,000 distinct CDR3 sequences, 10% to 15% seen once. The source was PBMCs, mostly from graft donor cells, collected 360 days after TCRalphabeta/CD19-depleted stem cell transplant. The receptors originated from a male patient younger than 18 who had a stem cell transplant for acute myeloid leukemia, so the T cells may come from the graft donor.

This clonotype came up many times. J is TRBJ2-3 and V is TRBV6-2 or TRBV6-3; the D is unclear. Germline assignment: CDR1 MNHEY and CDR2 SVGEGT. V was cut by 4 bases and J by 1 base, with 12 bases left in between. The CDR3 totals 15 residues. The CDR3 coding sequence is TGTGCCAGCAGTTCCCAGCTACGGGGCACAGATACGCAGTATTTT. Protein product: CASSSQLRGTDTQYF.

This clonotype was recorded many times. The chain joins TRBV12-3 or TRBV12-4 to TRBJ2-7; TRBD1 agrees at 9 bases. Unmatched junction bases numbered 9, after V lost 6 bases and J lost 9 bases. CDR3 length equals 13 residues. The CDR3 loop reads CASSRGQGSWQYF. The CDR3 DNA is TGTGCCAGCAGCAGGGGACAGGGATCATGGCAGTACTTC.

The chain uses TRBV18 and TRBJ2-6; 9 nucleotides match TRBD1. The V segment lost 4 bases and the J segment 0 bases; nucleotides outside the gene matches: 13. Looked up from germline, CDR1 is KGHSH and CDR2 is LQKENI. The CDR3 is 20 amino acids. This CDR3 reads CASSQLGTGTTDSGANVLTF. The CDR3 DNA sequence: TGTGCCAGCTCACAGCTTGGGACAGGGACGACAGACTCTGGGGCCAACGTCCTGACTTTC.

The sample holds a few counts of this clonotype. V is TRBV29-1 and J is TRBJ2-7; 9 bases match TRBD1. Germline V gene lookup returns CDR1 SQVTM and CDR2 ANQGSEA. The CDR3 spans 14 residues. V was pared by 5 bases and J by 2 bases, with 7 bases of the junction left unmatched. The CDR3 region has the DNA TGCAGCGTTACCCCTGGACAGGGGACCTACGAGCAGTACTTC. It codes for CSVTPGQGTYEQYF.

In this sample, this clonotype turned up many times. V gene TRBV7-9 combines with J gene TRBJ2-1; 7 bases line up with TRBD2. The CDR3 runs to 19 residues. Germline V gene sequence: CDR1 SEHNR, CDR2 FQNEAQ (reference sequence). V dropped 2 bases and J dropped 1; count of bases not matched to a gene: 14. The CDR3 region has the DNA TGTGCCAGCAGCTTAAGGCGGGAGATCTTCTTAGGGTCCTACAATGAGCAGTTCTTC. Protein product: CASSLRREIFLGSYNEQFF.

This chain uses TRBV5-1 with TRBJ2-7, with D hard to call. CDR1 SGHRS and CDR2 YFSETQ come from the germline V gene. The CDR3 has 12 amino acids. V lost 1 base and J 6 bases, leaving 8 bases between the germline ends. The CDR3 DNA sequence: TGCGCCAGCAGCTTGATGGGTTTCGAGCAGTACTTC. Translation: CASSLMGFEQYF. Together with reference TRBV5-1 and TRBJ2-7, the CDR3 gives the full variable domain: KAGVTQTPRYLIKTRGQQVTLSCSPISGHRSVSWYQQTPGQGLQFLFEYFSETQRNKGNFPGRFSGRQFSNSRSEMNVSTLELGDSALYLCASSLMGFEQYFGPGTRLTVT.

This clonotype was detected a few times. The chain combines TRBV20-1 with TRBJ2-5, with 8 bases fitting TRBD2. Trimming at V came to 4 bases and at J to 6 bases, leaving 13 bases not matched to a gene. The germline V gene encodes CDR1 DFQATT and CDR2 SNEGSKA (reference sequence). This CDR3 has 15 residues. CDR3: CSAIIREGGKKTQYF. CDR3 nucleotides: TGCAGTGCTATAATTCGGGAGGGCGGGAAGAAGACCCAGTACTTC.

This clonotype occurred a few times. CDR3: CASSPPQGTLVYNEQFF. CDR3 DNA: TGTGCCAGCTCACCTCCCCAGGGGACACTCGTTTACAATGAGCAGTTCTTC. The chain employs TRBV18 and TRBJ2-1, with a possible D match to TRBD1 (6 bases). The germline V gene has CDR1 KGHSH and CDR2 LQKENI. V lost 3 bases, J lost 4 bases, and 19 bases lay in between. This CDR3 has 17 amino acids.

This chain uses TRBV4-3 with TRBJ2-1; 14 bases align to TRBD2. Germline values: CDR1 LGHNA, CDR2 YSLEER. This CDR3 comprises 16 residues. The V and J ends lost 4 bases and 8 bases, in that order; junction bases with no gene match: 7. The DNA for the CDR3 is TGCGCCAGCAGCCTGGGGACTAGCGGGAGTTTGGATGAGCAGTTCTTC. Translated, it gives CASSLGTSGSLDEQFF.

This clonotype came up a few times. This CDR3 reads CASTYYTGELFF. CDR3 DNA: TGTGCCAGCACCTATTACACCGGGGAGCTGTTTTTT. This chain uses TRBV28 with TRBJ2-2; unclear D gene. The CDR3 has 12 amino acids. The germline V gene has CDR1 MDHEN and CDR2 SYDVKM. V lost 7 bases and J 3 bases, leaving 6 bases between the germline ends.

In its sample, this clonotype was seen a few times. The chain employs TRBV29-1 and TRBJ2-1, with 11 nucleotides matching TRBD2. The CDR3 loop spans 14 amino acids. V gave up 2 bases and J gave up 7 bases; unmatched junction bases: 4. Germline CDR1 and CDR2: SQVTM and ANQGSEA. The CDR3 sequence is CSVETSGSGNEQFF. The CDR3 nucleotides are TGCAGCGTTGAAACTAGCGGGAGTGGGAATGAGCAGTTCTTC.

The chain couples TRBV5-1 to TRBJ2-2; a weak D match, TRBD1 (6 bases). This CDR3 has 15 residues. Trimming stripped 2 bases from V and 2 bases from J, with 10 bases between. Germline values: CDR1 SGHRS, CDR2 YFSETQ. As DNA, the CDR3 is TGCGCCAGCAGCTTTAAAGGGGGAAACACCGGGGAGCTGTTTTTT. It codes for CASSFKGGNTGELFF.

This clonotype was observed a handful of times. The rearrangement uses TRBV12-3 or TRBV12-4 and TRBJ2-1; TRBD1 or TRBD2 may be the D gene (5 bases each). The germline V and J ends were trimmed by 1 base and 9 bases, with 13 bases remaining between them. The CDR3 has 14 residues. The CDR3 loop reads CASSLGQLGAEQFF. CDR3 nucleotides: TGTGCCAGCAGTTTAGGCCAGCTCGGGGCTGAGCAGTTCTTC.

The rearrangement links TRBV7-9 to TRBJ2-1; TRBD2 agrees at 8 bases. Per germline, CDR1 SEHNR and CDR2 FQNEAQ (reference sequence). This CDR3 spans 16 amino acids. After removal of 2 bases from V and 10 bases from J, the junction contained 13 bases not matched to a gene. The CDR3 nucleotides read TGTGCCAGCAGCTTATTTGGGACTAGAGCGGGCTGGGAGCAGTTCTTC. The encoded protein is CASSLFGTRAGWEQFF.

At least ten counts were recorded for this clonotype. This chain connects TRBV11-3 to TRBJ2-2, with D maybe TRBD1 (5 bases). Germline CDR1 is SGHNT and CDR2 is YENEEA. Trimming took off 1 base at V and 4 bases at J, with 7 bases between the two ends. There are 14 residues in the CDR3. The CDR3: CASSLGQTTGELFF. The CDR3, as DNA: TGTGCCAGCAGCTTAGGACAGACCACCGGGGAGCTGTTTTTT.

This clonotype was counted at least ten times. The CDR3 region is CASSQPDTQYF. CDR3 bases: TGTGCCAGCAGTCAACCAGATACGCAGTATTTT. The chain couples TRBV12-3 or TRBV12-4 to TRBJ2-3, with no clear D. Trimming left V 5 bases short and J 4 bases short, with 4 bases between. This CDR3 spans 11 amino acids.

This clonotype was picked up a small number of times. The chain joins TRBV12-3 or TRBV12-4 to TRBJ2-7; D unclear. There are 12 residues in the CDR3. Trimming took 8 bases from V and 3 from J, leaving 11 bases between them. The CDR3 DNA sequence: TGTGCCAGCGCGTGGGCCTTCTACGAGCAGTACTTC. Its protein is CASAWAFYEQYF.

This clonotype has at least ten counts. This chain joins TRBV12-3 or TRBV12-4 and TRBJ2-7; 7 bases are a match to TRBD2. With 4 bases clipped from V and 4 bases from J, the junction kept 7 bases outside the gene matches. This CDR3 contains 14 residues. Here the CDR3 DNA reads TGTGCCAGCAGTTCCCTAGCGGACGATTACGAGCAGTACTTC. Protein product: CASSSLADDYEQYF.

This clonotype came up a few times. This chain connects TRBV12-3 or TRBV12-4 to TRBJ1-5; tentative D call: TRBD1 (5 bases). This CDR3 has 18 residues. Trimming took 6 bases from V and 0 from J, leaving 21 bases between them. The CDR3 loop is CASSRGPTLTYSNQPQHF. In DNA, the CDR3 is TGTGCCAGCAGCCGGGGACCGACCCTCACTTATAGCAATCAGCCCCAGCATTTT.

This rearrangement joins TRBV6-1 to TRBJ2-3, with D perhaps matching TRBD1 or TRBD2 (5 bases each). CDR1 and CDR2 from the germline V gene are MNHNS and SASEGT. This CDR3 is built from 15 residues. Deletions cut 6 bases from V and 1 base from J, with 14 bases between. CDR3: CASSRLGAGTDTQYF. CDR3 nucleotide sequence: TGTGCCAGCAGCCGACTCGGGGCGGGCACAGATACGCAGTATTTT.

V gene TRBV9 combines with J gene TRBJ2-7, with D hard to call. Germline CDR1 is SGDLS and CDR2 is YYNGEE. Between the trimmed V and J ends, which lost 0 bases and 1 base, there was a span of 8 bases. CDR3 length: 14 amino acids. The CDR3 region is CASSVAVGSYEQYF. CDR3 DNA sequence: TGTGCCAGCAGCGTAGCGGTCGGGTCCTACGAGCAGTACTTC. Full variable domain (rest looked up from reference TRBV9 and TRBJ2-7): DSGVTQTPKHLITATGQRVTLRCSPRSGDLSVYWYQQSLDQGLQFLIQYYNGEERAKGNILERFSAQQFPDLHSELNLSSLELGDSALYFCASSVAVGSYEQYFGPGTRLTVT.

The CDR3 nucleotides are TGTGCCAGCAGTAGCGCCTGGGACAGACCTCATCAGCCCCAGCATTTT. It specifies CASSSAWDRPHQPQHF. V gene TRBV12-3 or TRBV12-4 combines with J gene TRBJ1-5; 7 bases match TRBD1. With V trimmed by 5 bases and J by 5 bases, 12 bases remained unmatched. This CDR3 contains 16 residues.

V is TRBV4-3 and J is TRBJ2-2, with TRBD1 matching 7 bases. The CDR3 is made up of 15 amino acids. V dropped 4 bases and J dropped 6; count of bases not matched to a gene: 8. The germline V gene encodes CDR1 LGHNA and CDR2 YSLEER. In nucleotides, the CDR3 is TGCGCCAGCAGCCCACAGGGGTTAAGGGCCGGGGAGCTGTTTTTT. Protein sequence: CASSPQGLRAGELFF.

This clonotype was counted a few times. V and J are TRBV3-1 and TRBJ2-4; possibly TRBD1 for D (6 bases). Germline V gives CDR1 LGHDT, CDR2 YNNKEL (reference sequence). V gave up 2 bases and J gave up 9 bases, with 17 bases separating them. This CDR3 has 15 amino acids. CDR3 DNA sequence: TGTGCCAGCAGCCAACGGGCAGGGGTCTTTACCATTCAGTACTTC. Translation gives CASSQRAGVFTIQYF.

V and J are TRBV7-9 and TRBJ2-5; D is ambiguous. Trimming left V 3 bases short and J 5 bases short, with 13 bases between. The germline V gene has CDR1 SEHNR and CDR2 FQNEAQ (reference sequence). This CDR3 region has 14 residues. CDR3 region: CASSFMGATETQYF. The CDR3 DNA reads as TGTGCCAGCAGCTTTATGGGTGCGACGGAGACCCAGTACTTC. The full variable domain, completed using reference TRBV7-9 and TRBJ2-5, is DTGVSQNPRHKITKRGQNVTFRCDPISEHNRLYWYRQTLGQGPEFLTYFQNEAQLEKSRLLSDRFSAERPKGSFSTLEIQRTEQGDSAMYLCASSFMGATETQYFGPGTRLLVL.